This T cell receptor (beta chain) was observed in a study of tumour-infiltrating T cells in Burkitt lymphoma. Study overall: Survival, overall and progression-free, tracked with productive clonality.

Germline V gives CDR1 LNHNV, CDR2 YYDKDF (reference sequence). CDR3 length equals 13 residues. V lost 3 bases and J 1 base, leaving 4 bases between the germline ends. Data came from immunoSEQ multiplex PCR; TCRdb stores just in-frame clones and leaves some out. The sample includes approximately 15,000 clones, about 33% seen only once; the top ten take under 7.5%. The chain uses TRBV15 and TRBJ1-5; D not resolved. The specimen sequenced was tumor tissue. The sequence was collected from a human donor with diffuse large B-cell lymphoma. The CDR3 protein is CATSRYSNQPQHF. The CDR3 DNA reads TGTGCCACCAGCAGGTACAGCAATCAGCCCCAGCATTTT.